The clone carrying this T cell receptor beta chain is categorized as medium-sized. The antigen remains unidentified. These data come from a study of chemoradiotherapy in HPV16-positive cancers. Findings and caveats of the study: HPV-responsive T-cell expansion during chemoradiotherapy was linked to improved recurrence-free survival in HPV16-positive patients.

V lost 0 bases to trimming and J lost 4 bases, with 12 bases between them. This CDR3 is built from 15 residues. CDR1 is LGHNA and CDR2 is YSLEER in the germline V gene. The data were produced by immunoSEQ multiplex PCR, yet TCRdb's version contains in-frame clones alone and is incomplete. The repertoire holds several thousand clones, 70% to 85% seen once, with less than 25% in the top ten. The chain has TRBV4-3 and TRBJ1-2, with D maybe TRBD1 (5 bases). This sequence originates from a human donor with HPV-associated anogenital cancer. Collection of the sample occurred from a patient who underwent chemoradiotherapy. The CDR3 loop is CASSQEVQGIYGYTF. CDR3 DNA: TGCGCCAGCAGCCAAGAGGTGCAGGGAATCTATGGCTACACCTTC.